This TCR beta chain was captured in a study of cytomegalovirus exposure and HLA in healthy donors. Findings and limits, study-wide: Whilst most TCR sequences proved rare, a subset of public TCRs occurred across many donors.

Using immunoSEQ multiplex PCR, the repertoire was profiled, and TCRdb retains in-frame clones only, with some absent. The table includes under 350,000 clones, about 86% detected once. On this clone: The antigen is not known.

The sequence was obtained from a woman under 30 in good health and CMV-seronegative. Source material: PBMCs.

The CDR3 spells CASSPPNRGFTGELFF. DNA for the CDR3: TGTGCCAGCTCACCTCCCAACAGGGGTTTCACCGGGGAGCTGTTTTTT. The V call is TRBV18, the J call TRBJ2-2; TRBD1 agrees at 7 bases. Germline CDR1 and CDR2: KGHSH and LQKENI. Trimming removed 3 bases from V and 4 bases from J; junction bases left unmatched: 8. This CDR3 contains 16 residues.